This entry lists 31 T cell receptor beta chains sequenced from one sample in a study of blood T cell repertoires in COVID-19. This table comes from immunoSEQ multiplex PCR, and its TCRdb copy is limited to in-frame clones, with some not included. The sample has 150,000 to 200,000 clones; approximately 90% are singletons. The specimen sequenced was peripheral blood. These receptors all stem from a human donor in a cohort sampled during active COVID-19.

The chain is built from TRBV2 and TRBJ1-1; 9 nucleotides align to TRBD1. V was pared by 1 base and J by 0 bases, with 3 bases of the junction left unmatched. The CDR3 runs 16 residues. From germline, CDR1 is SNHLY and CDR2 FYNNEI. The CDR3 region has the DNA TGTGCCAGCAGTGAAGAAGGGACAGGGATGAACACTGAAGCTTTCTTT. This translates into CASSEEGTGMNTEAFF.

The V call is TRBV30, the J call TRBJ2-5, with TRBD1 identical over 9 bases. The CDR3 has 14 amino acids. Germline V lookup: CDR1 GTSNPN, CDR2 SVGIG (reference sequence). With 5 bases clipped from V and 5 bases from J, the junction kept 9 bases outside the gene matches. CDR3 DNA sequence: TGTGCCTGGGAAGGGACAGGGTTTGGGGAGACCCAGTACTTC. Protein product: CAWEGTGFGETQYF.

The chain links TRBV5-1 to TRBJ1-5; 9 nucleotides agree with TRBD1. J lost 11 bases, V lost 4 bases, and 7 bases had no gene match. The CDR3 consists of 13 residues. Germline assignment: CDR1 SGHRS and CDR2 YFSETQ. The CDR3 DNA is TGCGCCAGCAGCACGGACAGGGGTTATGCCCAGCATTTT. This gives the protein CASSTDRGYAQHF.

The chain is built from TRBV5-1 and TRBJ2-5; 11 bases agree with TRBD2. The J segment lost 5 bases and the V segment lost 7 bases, leaving 10 bases of the junction unmatched. The CDR3 extends over 15 amino acids. Germline V gives CDR1 SGHRS, CDR2 YFSETQ. Written as DNA, the CDR3 is TGCGCCAGCCAACTAGCGGGGGAACCTCAGGAGACCCAGTACTTC. Translation: CASQLAGEPQETQYF.

The chain combines TRBV7-8 with TRBJ2-1; no firm D call. V lost 2 bases to trimming and J lost 4 bases, with 15 bases between them. The CDR3 loop spans 16 amino acids. Germline values: CDR1 SGHVS, CDR2 FQNEAQ. CDR3 coding DNA: TGTGCCAGCAGCTTACGGCTCCTAGGCGTTTACAATGAGCAGTTCTTC. Amino acid sequence: CASSLRLLGVYNEQFF.

The rearrangement uses TRBV27 and TRBJ2-7; TRBD2 aligns across 7 bases. Germline CDR1 and CDR2: MNHEY and SMNVEV (reference sequence). The CDR3 loop spans 12 amino acids. Trimming removed 6 bases from V and 3 bases from J; junction bases left unmatched: 2. The DNA for the CDR3 is TGTGCCAGCAGGGCGGGGGACTACGAGCAGTACTTC. As protein: CASRAGDYEQYF.

The chain carries TRBV14 and TRBJ1-2; D is perhaps TRBD1 (5 bases). Trimming cost V 5 bases and J 8 bases, with 12 bases left between them. The CDR3 runs to 12 residues. CDR1 is SGHDN and CDR2 is FVKESK in the germline V gene. Written as DNA, the CDR3 is TGTGCCAGCAGCTTCCAGGGAGGAGGCTACACCTTC. Amino acids: CASSFQGGGYTF. The full variable domain, in which reference TRBV14 and TRBJ1-2 provide the parts outside the CDR3, is EAGVTQFPSHSVIEKGQTVTLRCDPISGHDNLYWYRRVMGKEIKFLLHFVKESKQDESGMPNNRFLAERTGGTYSTLKVQPAELEDSGVYFCASSFQGGGYTFGSGTRLTVV.

V usage is TRBV15 and J usage is TRBJ2-5; TRBD2 aligns across 10 bases. This CDR3 comprises 17 residues. Germline V gives CDR1 LNHNV, CDR2 YYDKDF (reference sequence). V shed 3 bases and J 5 bases; nucleotides not matched to a gene: 12. CDR3 protein: CATSSDYPGLASETQYF. The CDR3 nucleotides are TGTGCCACCAGCAGCGACTACCCGGGACTAGCGAGCGAGACCCAGTACTTC. Full variable domain (outside the CDR3, taken from reference TRBV15 and TRBJ2-5): DAMVIQNPRYQVTQFGKPVTLSCSQTLNHNVMYWYQQKSSQAPKLLFHYYDKDFNNEADTPDNFQSRRPNTSFCFLDIRSPGLGDTAMYLCATSSDYPGLASETQYFGPGTRLLVL.

J is TRBJ1-2 and V is TRBV5-1; 7 nucleotides match TRBD1. The V and J ends lost 4 bases and 5 bases, in that order; junction bases with no gene match: 2. In germline, CDR1 is SGHRS, CDR2 YFSETQ. The CDR3 totals 12 residues. Here the CDR3 reads CASSEDRYGYTF. The CDR3 DNA reads as TGCGCCAGCAGCGAGGACAGGTATGGCTACACCTTC. The full variable domain, its missing parts supplied by reference TRBV5-1 and TRBJ1-2, is KAGVTQTPRYLIKTRGQQVTLSCSPISGHRSVSWYQQTPGQGLQFLFEYFSETQRNKGNFPGRFSGRQFSNSRSEMNVSTLELGDSALYLCASSEDRYGYTFGSGTRLTVV.

The chain uses TRBV6-2 or TRBV6-3 and TRBJ1-5; 10 positions agree with TRBD1. With V trimmed by 5 bases and J by 2 bases, 6 bases remained unmatched. From germline, CDR1 is MNHEY and CDR2 SVGEGT. The CDR3 runs to 16 residues. CDR3: CASSPGQGVGNQPQHF. CDR3 bases: TGTGCCAGCAGTCCAGGACAGGGGGTAGGCAATCAGCCCCAGCATTTT.

V and J are TRBV28 and TRBJ1-1, with 9 bases identical to TRBD1. CDR1 is MDHEN and CDR2 is SYDVKM in the germline V gene. V dropped 3 bases and J dropped 6; count of bases not matched to a gene: 8. CDR3 length: 15 amino acids. For the CDR3, the DNA is TGTGCCAGCAGTTTCACCGGGACAGGGCACCCTGAAGCTTTCTTT. Translated, it gives CASSFTGTGHPEAFF.

This rearrangement joins TRBV7-2 to TRBJ2-1; 9 nucleotides agree with TRBD2. The V and J ends lost 2 bases and 9 bases, in that order; junction bases with no gene match: 11. The CDR3 is made up of 16 amino acids. Germline lookup yields CDR1 SGHTA and CDR2 FQGNSA. CDR3 nucleotides: TGTGCCAGCAGCTTAAGGCTTGGCGGGGGGGCGGGTGAGCAGTTCTTC. It yields the protein CASSLRLGGGAGEQFF. Based on the CDR3 plus reference TRBV7-2 and TRBJ2-1, the full variable domain is GAGVSQSPSNKVTEKGKDVELRCDPISGHTALYWYRQSLGQGLEFLIYFQGNSAPDKSGLPSDRFSAERTGGSVSTLTIQRTQQEDSAVYLCASSLRLGGGAGEQFFGPGTRLTVL.

The chain couples TRBV6-6 to TRBJ2-1; TRBD2 matches at 7 bases. The length of the CDR3 is 16 residues. J gave up 0 bases and V 4 bases, and 6 bases lay outside the gene matches. Germline lookup yields CDR1 MNHNY and CDR2 SVGAGI (reference sequence). DNA for the CDR3: TGTGCCAGCAGTTCCGCGCGGGGGAGCTCCTACAATGAGCAGTTCTTC. It encodes CASSSARGSSYNEQFF.

The chain employs TRBV9 and TRBJ2-7, with TRBD2 identical over 14 bases. The CDR3 sequence is 16 residues long. V trimming: 4 bases; J trimming: 4 bases; junction bases outside the gene matches: 7. The germline V gene encodes CDR1 SGDLS and CDR2 YYNGEE. CDR3 residues: CASSPTGTSGSYEQYF. CDR3 coding DNA: TGTGCCAGCAGCCCCACCGGGACTAGCGGGAGTTACGAGCAGTACTTC.

V usage is TRBV7-9 and J usage is TRBJ2-5, with D possibly matching TRBD2 (6 bases). The length of the CDR3 is 14 residues. Per germline, CDR1 SEHNR and CDR2 FQNEAQ (reference sequence). V lost 3 bases and J lost 4, with 12 bases in between. DNA for the CDR3: TGTGCCAGCAGCTTGGGCCTGGGGGGAGAGACCCAGTACTTC. Its translation: CASSLGLGGETQYF.

V is TRBV19 and J is TRBJ2-5; the match to TRBD1 covers 7 bases. Germline CDR1 is LNHDA and CDR2 is SQIVND (reference sequence). There are 15 residues in the CDR3. J lost 2 bases, V lost 3 bases, and 6 bases had no gene match. As DNA, the CDR3 is TGTGCCAGTAGTATGACAGGGACAGTTCAAGAGACCCAGTACTTC. Its protein product is CASSMTGTVQETQYF.

This sequence joins TRBV5-6 and TRBJ2-1; the match to TRBD2 covers 8 bases. V shed 4 bases and J 8 bases; nucleotides not matched to a gene: 8. The CDR3 covers 14 residues. Looked up from germline, CDR1 is SGHDT and CDR2 is YYEEEE. CDR3 DNA sequence: TGTGCCAGCAGCGGCGGGACTAGAGGTTATGAGCAGTTCTTC. As protein: CASSGGTRGYEQFF.

This clone was counted a few times. V and J are TRBV7-2 and TRBJ2-2; no clear D gene. CDR3 length: 13 amino acids. CDR1 and CDR2 from the germline V gene are SGHTA and FQGNSA. Trimming pared 5 bases from V and 4 bases from J, leaving 8 bases between. The DNA for the CDR3 is TGTGCCAGCAGCCGGAGTGGCACCGGGGAGCTGTTTTTT. It encodes CASSRSGTGELFF.

This chain joins TRBV18 and TRBJ2-1, with 7 nucleotides matching TRBD2. The germline CDR1 and CDR2 sequences are KGHSH and LQKENI. J gave up 3 bases and V 5 bases, and 10 bases lay outside the gene matches. CDR3 length equals 16 residues. CDR3 sequence: CASSDINRDYYNEQFF. CDR3 sequence (DNA): TGTGCCAGCTCAGACATCAACCGGGACTACTACAATGAGCAGTTCTTC.

The chain is built from TRBV30 and TRBJ1-5, with 8 bases aligning to TRBD1. With 4 bases clipped from V and 4 bases from J, the junction kept 3 bases outside the gene matches. There are 13 residues in the CDR3. The V gene's germline CDR1 is GTSNPN and CDR2 SVGIG (reference sequence). CDR3 coding DNA: TGTGCCTGGACAGGGGGCGGAAATCAGCCCCAGCATTTT. Encoded protein: CAWTGGGNQPQHF.

The CDR3 bases are TGTGCCACCAGAGGACAGGACGGTTCTGGCGGTAGGAGCAATCAGCCCCAGCATTTT. Translating gives CATRGQDGSGGRSNQPQHF. This chain links TRBV24-1 with TRBJ1-5; the match to TRBD1 covers 7 bases. J lost 1 base, V lost 7 bases, and 18 bases had no gene match. The CDR3 is 19 amino acids. Germline CDR1 reads KGHDR; CDR2 reads SFDVKD.

V is TRBV7-2 and J is TRBJ2-5; a possible D gene is TRBD2 (6 bases). Germline values: CDR1 SGHTA, CDR2 FQGNSA. The CDR3 spans 14 residues. V lost 5 bases and J lost 3, with 13 bases in between. CDR3 bases: TGTGCCAGCAGCCCTAGCGCAATCGAAGAGACCCAGTACTTC. Its translation: CASSPSAIEETQYF.

This rearrangement joins TRBV18 to TRBJ1-1, with 7 nucleotides matching TRBD1. This CDR3 is built from 15 residues. Germline-derived CDR1 and CDR2 are KGHSH and LQKENI. V gave up 3 bases and J gave up 4 bases; unmatched junction bases: 8. CDR3 amino acids: CASSPTGVAGTEAFF. The CDR3 DNA reads TGTGCCAGCTCACCCACAGGGGTTGCGGGCACTGAAGCTTTCTTT.

This chain uses TRBV29-1 with TRBJ2-7, with 8 bases aligning to TRBD2. V gave up 2 bases and J gave up 6 bases; unmatched junction bases: 15. Per germline, CDR1 SQVTM and CDR2 ANQGSEA. The CDR3 consists of 16 residues. The DNA of the CDR3 is TGCAGCGTTGAAAGCGGCGGGGGGTCCCCTCTCCTCGAGCAGTACTTC. Translated, it gives CSVESGGGSPLLEQYF.

The rearrangement joins TRBV1 to TRBJ2-6; the table's D call, TRBD1, has no DNA check behind it. TRBV1 is a pseudogene segment. The CDR3 length is 15 residues. In DNA, the CDR3 is TGCACCAGCCACGACAGGGACTCTGGGGCCAACGTCCTGACTTTC. It translates to CTSHDRDSGANVLTF.

The CDR3 is CASSLVPGLNYGYTF. The DNA of the CDR3 is TGTGCCAGCAGCTTGGTTCCGGGATTGAACTATGGCTACACCTTC. J is TRBJ1-2 and V is TRBV5-4; D not resolved. CDR3 length: 15 amino acids. CDR1 is SGHNT and CDR2 is YYREEE in the germline V gene (reference sequence). Deletions cut 0 bases from V and 2 bases from J, with 11 bases between.

This rearrangement joins TRBV30 to TRBJ1-2; TRBD1 is a possible D gene (6 bases). Germline CDR1 and CDR2: GTSNPN and SVGIG (reference sequence). CDR3 length equals 13 residues. The V gene lost 6 bases and the J gene lost 8 bases, with 19 bases spanning the gap. This CDR3 is CACPPGVSGGYTF. As DNA, the CDR3 is TGTGCCTGTCCCCCAGGGGTGTCAGGGGGCTACACCTTC.

The chain is built from TRBV2 and TRBJ1-2; TRBD1 matches 8 bases. CDR1 and CDR2 from the germline V gene are SNHLY and FYNNEI. The CDR3 extends over 13 amino acids. Trimming cost V 8 bases and J 8 bases; bases outside gene matches: 10. CDR3 in DNA: TGTGCCAGCGCCGGGACAGGACTGGTAGGCTACACCTTC. This gives the protein CASAGTGLVGYTF.

V gene TRBV7-9 combines with J gene TRBJ2-3, with D hard to call. V was clipped by 5 bases and J by 0 bases, with 6 bases between them. The CDR3 loop spans 13 amino acids. Germline V gives CDR1 SEHNR, CDR2 FQNEAQ (reference sequence). The CDR3 nucleotides read TGTGCCAGCAGCCCCCCTAGCACAGATACGCAGTATTTT. Protein product: CASSPPSTDTQYF.

The V gene is TRBV14, the J gene TRBJ2-3, with 13 bases aligning to TRBD2. J lost 8 bases, V lost 7 bases, and 3 bases had no gene match. CDR3 size: 13 residues. The germline gives CDR1 SGHDN, CDR2 FVKESK. As DNA, the CDR3 is TGTGCCAGCAAGGGACTAGCGGGGCCTACGCAGTATTTT. Translation gives CASKGLAGPTQYF.

V and J are TRBV3-1 (or the pseudogene TRBV3-2) and TRBJ2-1; the match to TRBD2 covers 13 bases. This CDR3 spans 16 amino acids. Per the germline V gene, CDR1 is LGHDT and CDR2 is YNNKEL (reference sequence). V trimming: 5 bases; J trimming: 5 bases; junction bases outside the gene matches: 6. CDR3 DNA: TGTGCCAGCAGCGAACCGGGACTAGCGGGACACAATGAGCAGTTCTTC. It encodes CASSEPGLAGHNEQFF.